This record covers a single T cell receptor (beta chain). Per the authors' pipeline: It was from reference gene primer amplification that nucleated cell counts were estimated. The method was immunoSEQ multiplex PCR; TCRdb's version includes in-frame clones alone and lacks a portion of them. V and J calls plus clone size are reproduced from that table; the DNA served to infer D and trimming. Of approximately 100,000 clones in the sample, about 80% were seen once. Trimming left V 9 bases short and J 2 bases short, with 9 bases between. CDR3 length: 12 amino acids. The germline V gene has CDR1 LGHDT and CDR2 YNNKEL (reference sequence). This entry is derived from a study of blood T cell repertoires in COVID-19. Background on the study: Both acute and convalescent COVID-19 samples were obtained from the United States, Italy and Spain. Sources were T cells, B-cell-depleted T cells, or PBMCs; the material itself was cDNA or gDNA.

Source material: peripheral blood. V gene TRBV3-1 (or the pseudogene TRBV3-2) combines with J gene TRBJ2-3, with TRBD2 as a possible D gene (5 bases). This clonotype was sampled from a man between 65 and 80 years old with active or convalescent COVID-19. CDR3 bases: TGTGCCAGTCGGGAAAACACAGATACGCAGTATTTT. This encodes CASRENTDTQYF.